The 8 T cell receptor beta chains below come from one sample, sequenced in a study of PD-1 blockade in classical Hodgkin lymphoma. Time point defined: cycle 4 day 1 (C4D1), after 5 to 7 weeks of nivolumab. Patients all relapsed after autologous stem cell transplantation, and there was variation in brentuximab vedotin exposure. Assay used: immunoSEQ multiplex PCR; TCRdb lists only in-frame clones, some missing. The profile covers several thousand clones, with 75% to 90% appearing a single time and 35% to 45% taken by the ten largest. The sample consisted of peripheral blood mononuclear cells (PBMCs), taken before the fourth cycle of nivolumab. All receptors derive from a human donor with classical Hodgkin lymphoma.

V gene TRBV5-4 combines with J gene TRBJ2-2; possibly TRBD1 or TRBD2 for D (6 bases each). The CDR3 runs 18 residues. Trimming shortened V by 2 bases and J by 0 bases, and 17 bases separated the two germline ends. CDR1 SGHNT and CDR2 YYREEE come from the germline V gene (reference sequence). CDR3 region: CASSLPLGGGTNTGELFF. The DNA of the CDR3 is TGTGCCAGCAGCTTACCTCTCGGGGGCGGTACGAACACCGGGGAGCTGTTTTTT.

In its sample, this clone was seen once. The rearrangement uses TRBV5-1 and TRBJ1-3, with D tentatively TRBD1 (5 bases). Trimming removed 4 bases at V and 2 bases at J, with 13 bases between. The CDR3 has 15 residues. The germline V gene has CDR1 SGHRS and CDR2 YFSETQ. The CDR3 loop reads CASSPRDSPGNTIYF. DNA of the CDR3: TGCGCCAGCAGCCCCAGGGATTCACCTGGAAACACCATATATTTT. Combining the CDR3 with reference TRBV5-1 and TRBJ1-3 gives the whole variable domain KAGVTQTPRYLIKTRGQQVTLSCSPISGHRSVSWYQQTPGQGLQFLFEYFSETQRNKGNFPGRFSGRQFSNSRSEMNVSTLELGDSALYLCASSPRDSPGNTIYFGEGSWLTVV.

Only one count was recorded for this clone. The chain recombines TRBV4-1 with TRBJ1-1; a possible D gene is TRBD1 (6 bases). V lost 3 bases, J lost 4 bases, and 12 bases lay in between. Germline CDR1 MGHRA, CDR2 YSYEKL. The CDR3 contains 14 residues. CDR3 coding DNA: TGCGCCAGCAGCCACCCAGGGGTAGGCACTGAAGCTTTCTTT. This encodes CASSHPGVGTEAFF.

The chain recombines TRBV5-1 with TRBJ2-5; 10 bases match TRBD1. The V and J ends lost 5 bases and 4 bases, in that order; junction bases with no gene match: 2. This CDR3 contains 13 residues. Germline values: CDR1 SGHRS, CDR2 YFSETQ. DNA for the CDR3: TGCGCCAGCAGTCGACAGGGGGCAGAGACCCAGTACTTC. It codes for CASSRQGAETQYF.

This CDR3 is CASSWGLVPDTQYF. DNA of the CDR3: TGTGCCAGCAGCTGGGGACTAGTCCCAGATACGCAGTATTTT. The rearrangement links TRBV5-6 to TRBJ2-3; 8 bases match TRBD2. Germline V lookup: CDR1 SGHDT, CDR2 YYEEEE. The CDR3 runs 14 residues. The V gene end was trimmed by 3 bases and the J gene end by 4 bases; junction bases not matched to a gene: 4.

The chain joins TRBV7-9 to TRBJ1-1; D is unresolved. Germline-derived CDR1 and CDR2 are SEHNR and FQNEAQ (reference sequence). This CDR3 region has 14 residues. The ends were cut back, 2 bases at V and 6 bases at J, with 13 bases in the middle. CDR3 protein: CASSLTDHRAEAFF. CDR3 sequence (DNA): TGTGCCAGCAGCTTAACGGACCATAGGGCTGAAGCTTTCTTT.

The gene calls are TRBV5-1 and TRBJ2-2, with 9 nucleotides matching TRBD1. Germline-derived CDR1 and CDR2 are SGHRS and YFSETQ. There are 14 residues in the CDR3. With 4 bases clipped from V and 8 bases from J, the junction kept 6 bases outside the gene matches. CDR3 bases: TGCGCCAGCAGCCCCGACAGGGGGAAGGGGGAGCTGTTTTTT. This gives the protein CASSPDRGKGELFF.

J is TRBJ1-3 and V is TRBV11-2; 8 bases fit TRBD1. V was clipped by 1 base and J by 0 bases; unmatched bases: 8. The CDR3 runs to 18 residues. CDR1 is SGHAT and CDR2 is FQNNGV in the germline V gene. The CDR3 region has the DNA TGTGCCAGCAGCTTAGCCCACAGGGGGTATCACTCTGGAAACACCATATATTTT. This codes for CASSLAHRGYHSGNTIYF.